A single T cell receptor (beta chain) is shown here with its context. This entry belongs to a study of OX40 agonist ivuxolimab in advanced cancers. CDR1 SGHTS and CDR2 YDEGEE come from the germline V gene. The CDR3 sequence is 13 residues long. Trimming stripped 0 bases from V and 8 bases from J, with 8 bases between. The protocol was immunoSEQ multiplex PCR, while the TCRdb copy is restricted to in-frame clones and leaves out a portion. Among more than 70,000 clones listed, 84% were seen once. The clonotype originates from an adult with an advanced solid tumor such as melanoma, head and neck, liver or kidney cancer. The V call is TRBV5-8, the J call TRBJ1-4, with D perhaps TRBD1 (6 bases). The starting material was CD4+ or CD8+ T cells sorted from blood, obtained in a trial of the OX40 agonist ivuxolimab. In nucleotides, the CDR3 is TGTGCCAGCAGCTTGGCGGGGGCCGAAAAACTGTTTTTT. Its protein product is CASSLAGAEKLFF.